These T cell receptor beta chains were read from a single sample in a study of identifying expanded T cells in peripheral blood. Generated by immunoSEQ multiplex PCR, the TCRdb table keeps only in-frame clones and is missing some. This sample has tens of thousands of clones, with approximately 89% found just once. Sequencing was carried out using blood. These receptors came from a person aged 18-69 years in good health. Both conserved end residues are part of each CDR3. The D gene is left open where the match is weak. Clone size is stated in some rows and not others, as once, few, many or a class when expanded.

j_call	clone_size	v_call	d_call	cdr3_nt	cdr3_aa
TRBJ2-5	-	TRBV7-2	-	TGTGCCAGCAGCTTATCAGGAGGACTTGCGGAGACCCAGTACTTC	CASSLSGGLAETQYF
TRBJ1-2	few	TRBV6-1	-	TGTGCCAGCAGCCCCGGGGCGGCCTATGGCTACACCTTC	CASSPGAAYGYTF
TRBJ1-3	-	TRBV6-1	TRBD1	TGTGCCAGCAGTGACCCGGGACAGCGAAGCTCTGGAAACACCATATATTTT	CASSDPGQRSSGNTIYF
TRBJ2-2	-	TRBV6-5	-	TGTGCCACACAGGGACCTGGCGGGACCGGGGAGCTGTTTTTT	CATQGPGGTGELFF
TRBJ2-5	-	TRBV11-2	-	TGTGCCAGCAGCCATAAAGAGACCCAGTACTTC	CASSHKETQYF
TRBJ1-1	-	TRBV11-2	-	TGTGCCAGCAGCATTGGCCCGGGTGGGGCTTTCTTT	CASSIGPGGAFF
TRBJ1-1	-	TRBV6-1	-	TGTGCCAGCAGTGTAGGGGCGGCCACTGAAGCTTTCTTT	CASSVGAATEAFF
TRBJ2-3	-	TRBV20-1	-	TGCAGTGCTGAAGCGGATACGCAGTATTTT	CSAEADTQYF
TRBJ2-7	-	TRBV11-2	TRBD1	TGTGCCAGCAGAGGCGGACAGGGAATCCTATACGAGCAGTACTTC	CASRGGQGILYEQYF
TRBJ2-5	-	TRBV25-1	TRBD2	TGTGCCAGCAGTCTAGCGGGGTCGGTAGAGACCCAGTACTTC	CASSLAGSVETQYF
TRBJ2-5	-	TRBV30	-	TGTGCCTGGAGGGTTCGGCCGGCCCAAGAGACCCAGTACTTC	CAWRVRPAQETQYF
TRBJ2-7	-	TRBV7-6	-	TGTGCCAGCAGCACTTTGGACGGAGTCTACGAGCAGTACTTC	CASSTLDGVYEQYF
TRBJ2-1	-	TRBV10-3	TRBD2	TGTGCCATCAGTGGACTAGCGGGGGCTACCTACAATGAGCAGTTCTTC	CAISGLAGATYNEQFF
TRBJ2-7	-	TRBV19	TRBD2	TGTGCCAGTAGAACCAACCCCCTAGCGGGCTACGAGCAGTACTTC	CASRTNPLAGYEQYF
TRBJ2-5	-	TRBV5-1	-	TGCGCCAGCAGCCCAGCCCAAGAGACCCAGTACTTC	CASSPAQETQYF
TRBJ1-5	-	TRBV28	TRBD1	TGTGCCAGCAGGACTGGACAGGGACTAAATCAGCCCCAGCATTTT	CASRTGQGLNQPQHF
TRBJ2-4	few	TRBV28	TRBD1	TGTGCCAGCAGCTTATCCGGGACAGGGCGGAACATTCAGTACTTC	CASSLSGTGRNIQYF
TRBJ2-7	-	TRBV5-5	-	TGTGCCAGCAGCTTACCTACTCGCAGCTCCTACGAGCAGTACTTC	CASSLPTRSSYEQYF
TRBJ2-1	-	TRBV9	-	TGTGCCAGCAGCGTATCTAGAAACTACAATGAGCAGTTCTTC	CASSVSRNYNEQFF
TRBJ2-7	once	TRBV7-9	-	TGTGCCAGCAGCGGGAGCTACGAGCAGTACTTC	CASSGSYEQYF
TRBJ1-2	-	TRBV6-6	-	TGTGCCAGCAGACCCTCCTTGGTCCTCTATGGCTACACCTTC	CASRPSLVLYGYTF
TRBJ2-7	-	TRBV10-3	-	TGTGCCATCAGGCCCACAGGGGGGGTGGGCGAGCAGTACTTC	CAIRPTGGVGEQYF
TRBJ2-2	-	TRBV19	-	TGTGCCCTAAAACTCGGGTCCGGGGAGCTGTTTTTT	CALKLGSGELFF
TRBJ2-5	-	TRBV4-2	-	TGTGCCAGCAGCCAAGAGACAGGATGGGGAGGAGAGACCCAGTACTTC	CASSQETGWGGETQYF
TRBJ2-7	once	TRBV2	-	TGTGCCAGCAGTGTCGAGTCGGGCTCCTACGAGCAGTACTTC	CASSVESGSYEQYF
TRBJ2-1	-	TRBV7-8	-	TGTGCCAGCGGGGCCCATGGGGACACCTCACAGAATGAGCAGTTCTTC	CASGAHGDTSQNEQFF
TRBJ2-5	-	TRBV19	TRBD1	TGTGCCAGTAAACAGGGACAGGGGGAGAGGGAGACCCAGTACTTC	CASKQGQGERETQYF
TRBJ2-1	-	TRBV7-6	TRBD2	TGTGCCAGCAGCGAGGGCATAGCGGGGGGGTATGAGCAGTTCTTC	CASSEGIAGGYEQFF
TRBJ1-2	-	TRBV7-2	-	TGTGCCAGCAGCTTAGCCGGTAATAACTATGGCTACACCTTC	CASSLAGNNYGYTF
TRBJ2-3	-	TRBV9	TRBD2	TGTGCCAGCAGCGTAGAAGCGGGGGCCAACACAGATACGCAGTATTTT	CASSVEAGANTDTQYF
TRBJ1-6	-	TRBV6-1	-	TGTGCCAGCCGTAGGTATAATTCACCCCTCCACTTT	CASRRYNSPLHF
TRBJ1-3	-	TRBV10-3	-	TGTGCCATCAGTGGTGGTTACACCTCTGGAAACACCATATATTTT	CAISGGYTSGNTIYF
TRBJ2-5	-	TRBV7-9	-	TGTGCCAGCAGCTCCCCCGGGAGACAGGGTGCGGAGACCCAGTACTTC	CASSSPGRQGAETQYF
TRBJ1-6	-	TRBV27	TRBD1	TGTGCCAGCAGTCTGACAGGGGCTCTATCCCTCCACTTT	CASSLTGALSLHF
TRBJ1-5	-	TRBV28	TRBD1	TGTGCCAGCAGAAAACAGGGGGGTAGCAATCAGCCCCAGCATTTT	CASRKQGGSNQPQHF
TRBJ1-1	-	TRBV7-2	-	TGTGCCAGCAGCTTCTATGGTAGGGGGGCTTTCTTT	CASSFYGRGAFF
TRBJ2-7	-	TRBV5-1	TRBD1	TGCGCCTCCGGGACAGGATACGAGCAGTACTTC	CASGTGYEQYF
TRBJ1-1	-	TRBV19	-	TGTGCCAGTAGTATTCTAGGACAGAACACTGAAGCTTTCTTT	CASSILGQNTEAFF
TRBJ2-1	-	TRBV9	-	TGTGCCAGCCGGGGGGCGGACAATGAGCAGTTCTTC	CASRGADNEQFF
TRBJ2-1	once	TRBV19	-	TGTGCCAGTAGTATAGAGGTGTCTGTCTTCGGCTCCTACAATGAGCAGTTCTTC	CASSIEVSVFGSYNEQFF
TRBJ2-4	-	TRBV7-2	TRBD1	TGTGCCAGCAGCGCGACTTTTGGACAGGGAAATCTAGCCAAAAACATTCAGTACTTC	CASSATFGQGNLAKNIQYF
TRBJ2-2	-	TRBV4-1	-	TGCGCCAGCAGCCTAGTGTTGGTTTCCGGGGAGCTGTTTTTT	CASSLVLVSGELFF
TRBJ2-2	-	TRBV9	TRBD2	TGTGCCAGCAGCGCCACAACTAGCGGGGCCACCGGGGAGCTGTTTTTT	CASSATTSGATGELFF
TRBJ2-5	-	TRBV4-3	TRBD1	TGCGCCAGCAGCCTCTGGGACAGGGAGGAGACCCAGTACTTC	CASSLWDREETQYF
TRBJ2-1	-	TRBV19	TRBD2	TGTGCCAGTAGAAGGGCGGGAGGGGACAATGAGCAGTTCTTC	CASRRAGGDNEQFF